The 8 T cell receptor beta chains below come from one sample, sequenced in a study of tumor-infiltrating lymphocytes in primary liver carcinoma. TCR beta cDNA came from about 450 ng total RNA, primed with a constant-region primer. ARM-PCR, slightly modified, supplied the TCR beta libraries through three nested multiplex PCR rounds. In the first two PCR rounds, TRBV1-TRBV30 forward primers were paired with a C-beta reverse primer, and each round lasted nine to ten cycles. TCRdb re-analysed the multiplex PCR reads in MiXCR, keeping a single row per CDR3 protein. The table includes approximately 300,000 distinct CDR3 sequences, around three fifths detected once. Unsorted whole blood supplied the blood RNA, and germline DNA was isolated too. The material sequenced was peripheral blood. All receptors derive from a man between 40 and 49 years old with primary liver carcinoma and hepatitis B virus infection.

The chain recombines TRBV29-1 with TRBJ2-1, with TRBD2 matching 11 bases. Germline values: CDR1 SQVTM, CDR2 ANQGSEA. Trimming took 7 bases from V and 16 from J; bases not matched to a gene: 15. This CDR3 is built from 13 residues. The CDR3, as DNA: TGCAGCGGGTCGGGACTAGCGGCCGCCGAGCTTTTCTTC. Amino acids: CSGSGLAAAELFF.

A remark on this clonotype: A read error may explain this, as a much larger clone is one base away. The chain carries TRBV6-1 and TRBJ1-2; a weak D match, TRBD1 (5 bases). The CDR3 totals 15 residues. Germline V CDR1 and CDR2: MNHNS, SASEGT. This CDR3 is CASSRPATANHGYTF. CDR3 bases: TGTGCCAGCAGCCGCCCGGCGACAGCTAACCATGGCTACACCTTC.

A word on this clonotype: Since a much larger clone is just one base distant, this may be a read error. The chain combines TRBV12-3 or TRBV12-4 with TRBJ1-1; TRBD1 agrees at 7 bases. The CDR3 is made up of 13 amino acids. Written as DNA, the CDR3 is TGTGGCAGCAGAAAAACAGGGGAGGATGAAGCTTTCTTT. Translated, it gives CGSRKTGEDEAFF.

V is TRBV25-1 and J is TRBJ1-1; D is ambiguous. Trimming took off 3 bases at V and 1 base at J, with 12 bases between the two ends. This CDR3 region has 15 residues. CDR1 is MGHDK, CDR2 SYGVNS, per germline. The CDR3 reads CASSDLHLGNTEAFF. CDR3 nucleotides: TGTGCCAGCAGTGACCTGCATTTGGGGAACACTGAAGCTTTCTTT.

Worth noting for this clonotype: Being one base from a much bigger clone, this may be a read error. This rearrangement joins TRBV29-1 to TRBJ2-7, with 8 bases identical to TRBD2. The CDR3 is 13 residues long. Per germline, CDR1 SQVTM and CDR2 ANQGSEA. CDR3 sequence: CRSGGRFLYEQYF. The CDR3 coding sequence is TGCAGGTCGGGCGGGAGGTTCCTCTACGAGCAGTACTTC.

A note on this clonotype: One junction end disagrees with the germline gene, perhaps due to a read error. The rearrangement links TRBV5-4 to TRBJ2-1; D possibly uses TRBD1 or TRBD2 (7 bases each). Looked up from germline, CDR1 is SGHNT and CDR2 is YYREEE (reference sequence). CDR3 size: 15 residues. The DNA of the CDR3 is TGTGCCAGCAGCTTGCGAGACAGGGACTACAATGAGCAGATCTTC. Protein: CASSLRDRDYNEQIF.

Details on this clonotype: A much bigger clone sits one base away, suggesting this may be a read error. The J gene is TRBJ1-5, the V gene TRBV6-6, with D maybe TRBD1 (5 bases). The germline gives CDR1 MNHNY, CDR2 SVGAGI (reference sequence). The CDR3 sequence is 16 residues long. The V gene lost 6 bases and the J gene lost 1 base, with 16 bases spanning the gap. The DNA for the CDR3 is TGTGCCAGCAGACGGAACGGGGGAATCAGCAATCAGCCCCAGCATTTT. Translated, it gives CASRRNGGISNQPQHF.

In nucleotides, the CDR3 is TGTGCCAGCAGCTTAGGAATAGGGCATATCACTGAAGCTTTCTTT. This encodes CASSLGIGHITEAFF. This rearrangement joins TRBV13 to TRBJ1-1; D is ambiguous. The CDR3 extends over 15 amino acids. The germline V gene has CDR1 PRHDT and CDR2 FYEKMQ (reference sequence). V was pared by 0 bases and J by 4 bases, with 12 bases between. The variable domain in full, completed from reference TRBV13 and TRBJ1-1, reads AAGVIQSPRHLIKEKRETATLKCYPIPRHDTVYWYQQGPGQDPQFLISFYEKMQSDKGSIPDRFSAQQFSDYHSELNMSSLELGDSALYFCASSLGIGHITEAFFGQGTRLTVV.